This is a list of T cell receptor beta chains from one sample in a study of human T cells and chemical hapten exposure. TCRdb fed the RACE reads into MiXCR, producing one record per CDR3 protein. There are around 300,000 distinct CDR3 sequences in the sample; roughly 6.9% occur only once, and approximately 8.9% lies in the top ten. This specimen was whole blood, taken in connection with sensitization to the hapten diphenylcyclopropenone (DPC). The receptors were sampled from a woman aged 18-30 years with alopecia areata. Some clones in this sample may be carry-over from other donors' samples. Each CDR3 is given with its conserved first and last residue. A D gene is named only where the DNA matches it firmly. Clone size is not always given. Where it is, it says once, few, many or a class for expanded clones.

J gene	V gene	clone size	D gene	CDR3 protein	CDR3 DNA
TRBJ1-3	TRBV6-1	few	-	CASSDKGPGGNTIYF	TGTGCCAGCAGTGACAAAGGGCCTGGTGGAAACACCATATATTTT
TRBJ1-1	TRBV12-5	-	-	CASGPGRVNTEAFF	TGTGCTAGTGGTCCGGGCCGGGTGAACACTGAAGCTTTCTTT
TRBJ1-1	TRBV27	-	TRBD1	CASSQGAVSQTEAFF	TGTGCCAGCAGCCAGGGGGCGGTATCTCAAACTGAAGCTTTCTTT
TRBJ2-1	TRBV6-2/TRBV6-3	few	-	CASRTNRNEQFF	TGTGCCAGCAGAACGAACCGGAATGAGCAGTTCTTC
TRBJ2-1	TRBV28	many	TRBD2	CASSIPRGGLPINEQFF	TGTGCCAGCAGTATCCCGCGGGGGGGCCTTCCCATCAATGAGCAGTTCTTC
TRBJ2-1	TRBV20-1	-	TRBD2	CRAGGSSYNEQFF	TGCAGAGCCGGGGGGAGCTCCTACAATGAGCAGTTCTTC
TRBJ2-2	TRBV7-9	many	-	CASSPMIPGELFF	TGTGCCAGCAGCCCTATGATTCCCGGGGAGCTGTTTTTT
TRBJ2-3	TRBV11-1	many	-	CASRITVGGTDTQYF	TGTGCCAGCAGAATTACGGTGGGCGGTACAGATACGCAGTATTTT
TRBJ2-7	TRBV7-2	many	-	CASSSGNSYEQYF	TGTGCCAGCAGCTCGGGAAACTCCTACGAGCAGTACTTC
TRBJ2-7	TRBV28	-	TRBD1	CASIPGFDRGYEQYF	TGTGCCAGCATTCCCGGATTCGACAGGGGATACGAGCAGTACTTC
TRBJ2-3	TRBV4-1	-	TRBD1	CASSPFDRGMSRDTQYF	TGCGCCAGCAGCCCCTTTGACAGGGGAATGAGTAGAGATACGCAGTATTTT
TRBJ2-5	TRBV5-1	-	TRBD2	CASSLTTSGAETQYF	TGCGCCAGCAGCTTGACAACTAGCGGGGCGGAGACCCAGTACTTC
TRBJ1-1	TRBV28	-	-	CASSLSGNQAFF	TGTGCCAGCAGTTTATCGGGAAACCAAGCTTTCTTT